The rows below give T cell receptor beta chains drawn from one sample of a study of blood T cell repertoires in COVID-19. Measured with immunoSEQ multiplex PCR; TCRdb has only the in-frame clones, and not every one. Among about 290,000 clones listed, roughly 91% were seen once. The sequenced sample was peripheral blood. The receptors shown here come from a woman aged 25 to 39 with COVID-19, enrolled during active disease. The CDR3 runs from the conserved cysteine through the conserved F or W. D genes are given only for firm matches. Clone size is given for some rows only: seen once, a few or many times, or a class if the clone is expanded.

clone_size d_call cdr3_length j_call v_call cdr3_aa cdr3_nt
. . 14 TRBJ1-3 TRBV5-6 CASRSDSSGNTIYF TGTGCCAGCAGATCCGACAGCTCTGGAAACACCATATATTTT
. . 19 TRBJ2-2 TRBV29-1 CSALGPGLRGLSNTGELFF TGCAGCGCCCTTGGTCCTGGGCTGAGGGGACTCTCGAACACCGGGGAGCTGTTTTTT
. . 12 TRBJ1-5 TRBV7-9 CASSLPNQPQHF TGTGCCAGCAGCCTACCTAATCAGCCCCAGCATTTT
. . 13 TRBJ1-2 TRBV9 CASSRGEGYGYTF TGTGCCAGCAGTCGGGGGGAGGGGTATGGCTACACCTTC
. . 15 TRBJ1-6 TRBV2 CASSDQTEVNSPLHF TGTGCCAGCAGTGATCAAACAGAAGTAAATTCACCCCTCCACTTT
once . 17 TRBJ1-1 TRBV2 CASSVESGGTGNTEAFF TGTGCCAGCAGTGTAGAGTCGGGGGGGACTGGGAACACTGAAGCTTTCTTT
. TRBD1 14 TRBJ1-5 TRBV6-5 CASSWDREYQPQHF TGTGCCAGCAGTTGGGACAGGGAATATCAGCCCCAGCATTTT
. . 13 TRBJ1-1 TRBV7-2 CASSLGWASEAFF TGTGCCAGCAGCTTAGGTTGGGCATCTGAAGCTTTCTTT
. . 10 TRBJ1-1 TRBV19 CASQNTEAFF TGTGCCAGTCAGAATACTGAAGCTTTCTTT
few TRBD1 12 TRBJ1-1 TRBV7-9 CASSLRTGGLFF TGTGCCAGCAGCTTAAGGACAGGGGGGCTTTTCTTT
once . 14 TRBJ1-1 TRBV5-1 CASSSTALGTEAFF TGCGCCAGCAGTTCCACAGCTTTGGGCACTGAAGCTTTCTTT
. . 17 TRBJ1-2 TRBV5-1 CASSLATIGRGVDGYTF TGCGCCAGCAGCTTGGCAACCATTGGACGGGGGGTTGATGGCTACACCTTC
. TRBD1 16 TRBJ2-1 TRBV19 CASSIPPDRGYNEQFF TGTGCCAGTAGTATACCACCCGACAGGGGATACAATGAGCAGTTCTTC
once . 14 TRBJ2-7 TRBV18 CASSRGRRTYEQYF TGTGCCAGCTCACGGGGGCGTCGAACCTACGAGCAGTACTTC
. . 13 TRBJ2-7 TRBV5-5 CASSFEAFYEQYF TGTGCCAGCAGCTTCGAGGCTTTCTACGAGCAGTACTTC
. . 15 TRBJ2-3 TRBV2 CASFGRYGATDTQYF TGTGCCAGCTTTGGGCGATATGGTGCTACAGATACGCAGTATTTT
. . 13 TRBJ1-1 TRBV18 CASSTVKNTEAFF TGTGCCAGCTCCACAGTGAAGAACACTGAAGCTTTCTTT
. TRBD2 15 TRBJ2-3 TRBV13 CASVELAGYTDTQYF TGTGCCAGCGTTGAGTTAGCGGGTTACACAGATACGCAGTATTTT
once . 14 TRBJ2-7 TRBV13 CASSLVRGPYEQYF TGTGCCAGCAGCTTAGTCAGGGGACCCTACGAGCAGTACTTC
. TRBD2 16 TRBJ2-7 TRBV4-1 CASSQDPRDYSYEQYF TGCGCCAGCAGCCAAGATCCACGGGACTACTCTTACGAGCAGTACTTC
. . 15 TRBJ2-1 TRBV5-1 CASSSRHDSYNEQFF TGCGCCAGCAGCTCAAGACACGACTCCTACAATGAGCAGTTCTTC
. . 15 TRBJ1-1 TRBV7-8 CASSSTSGRLEEAFF TGTGCCAGCAGCTCGACCAGCGGAAGGTTAGAGGAAGCTTTCTTT
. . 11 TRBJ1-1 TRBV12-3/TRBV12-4 CASRGGDRAFF TGTGCCAGCCGCGGAGGGGATAGAGCTTTCTTT
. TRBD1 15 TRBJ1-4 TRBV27 CASSPDRANGEKLFF TGTGCCAGCAGTCCTGACAGGGCCAATGGAGAAAAACTGTTTTTT
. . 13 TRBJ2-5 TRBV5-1 CASSWGLQETQYF TGCGCCAGCAGCTGGGGGCTACAAGAGACCCAGTACTTC
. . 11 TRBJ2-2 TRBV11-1 CASSLYGELFF TGTGCCAGCAGCTTATACGGGGAGCTGTTTTTT
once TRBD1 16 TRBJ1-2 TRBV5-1 CASSLLGPGGKNGYTF TGCGCCAGCAGCTTGTTGGGCCCAGGGGGCAAGAATGGCTACACCTTC
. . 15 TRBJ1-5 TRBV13 CASSHSGGPGQPQHF TGTGCCAGCAGCCACTCCGGGGGGCCGGGTCAGCCCCAGCATTTT
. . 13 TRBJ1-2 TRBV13 CASSFGNGNGYTF TGTGCCAGCAGCTTCGGAAACGGGAATGGCTACACCTTC
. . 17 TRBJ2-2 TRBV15 CATSNQGRVGDTGELFF TGTGCCACCAGCAACCAAGGAAGGGTAGGGGACACCGGGGAGCTGTTTTTT
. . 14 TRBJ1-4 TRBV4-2 CASSPERVWEKLFF TGTGCCAGCAGCCCCGAGAGAGTGTGGGAAAAACTGTTTTTT
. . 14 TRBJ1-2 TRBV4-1 CASSHRQGLYGYTF TGCGCCAGCAGCCATCGTCAGGGGCTCTATGGCTACACCTTC
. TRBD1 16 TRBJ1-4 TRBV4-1 CASSFRHGTGGEKLFF TGCGCCAGCAGCTTCCGTCACGGGACAGGAGGTGAAAAACTGTTTTTT
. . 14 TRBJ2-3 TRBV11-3 CASSLGMAGDTQYF TGTGCCAGCAGCTTAGGAATGGCGGGGGATACGCAGTATTTT
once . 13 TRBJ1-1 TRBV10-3 CAISDRDSQVAFF TGTGCCATCAGTGACCGGGACTCCCAGGTGGCTTTCTTT
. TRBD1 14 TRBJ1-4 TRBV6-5 CASRQGVWNEKLFF TGTGCCAGCAGACAGGGGGTCTGGAATGAAAAACTGTTTTTT
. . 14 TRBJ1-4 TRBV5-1 CASSVSSPNEKLFF TGCGCCAGCTCTGTTTCTTCTCCTAATGAAAAACTGTTTTTT
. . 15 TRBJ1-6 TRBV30 CAWSPLSEANSPLHF TGTGCCTGGAGTCCCCTGTCTGAGGCGAATTCACCCCTCCACTTT
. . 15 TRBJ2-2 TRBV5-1 CASSLTRGGTGELFF TGCGCCAGCAGCCTTACCAGGGGCGGCACCGGGGAGCTGTTTTTT
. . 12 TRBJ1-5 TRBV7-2 CASSFSPQPQHF TGTGCCAGCAGCTTTTCTCCGCAGCCCCAGCATTTT
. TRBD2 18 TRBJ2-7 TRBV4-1 CASSHEAGGLLSLYEQYF TGCGCCAGCAGCCACGAGGCGGGGGGGCTCTTATCTCTCTACGAGCAGTACTTC
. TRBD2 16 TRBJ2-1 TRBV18 CASSPPGTSGGNEQFF TGTGCCAGCTCACCCCCCGGGACTAGCGGGGGTAATGAGCAGTTCTTC
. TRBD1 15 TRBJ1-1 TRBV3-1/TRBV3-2 CASSPRDRTYEEAFF TGTGCCAGCAGCCCCCGGGACAGGACTTATGAGGAGGCTTTCTTT
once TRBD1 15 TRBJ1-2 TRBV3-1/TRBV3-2 CASSQVWTGEYGYTF TGTGCCAGCAGCCAAGTGTGGACAGGAGAATATGGCTACACCTTC
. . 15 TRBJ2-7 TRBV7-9 CASSLGQAGSYEQYF TGTGCCAGCAGCTTAGGGCAGGCGGGCTCCTACGAGCAGTACTTC
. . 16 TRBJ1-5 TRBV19 CAAQSQAGPGKQPQHF TGTGCCGCTCAATCACAGGCGGGACCGGGGAAGCAGCCCCAGCATTTT
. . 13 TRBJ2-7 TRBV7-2 CASRGGAALEQYF TGTGCCAGCAGGGGGGGGGCCGCCCTCGAGCAGTACTTC
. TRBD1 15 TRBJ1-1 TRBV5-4 CASSSTPTGRTEAFF TGTGCCAGCAGCTCTACCCCGACAGGGCGCACTGAAGCTTTCTTT
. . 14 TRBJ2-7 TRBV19 CASNVGHGPYEQYF TGTGCCAGTAACGTGGGACACGGACCCTACGAGCAGTACTTC
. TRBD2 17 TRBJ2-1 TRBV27 CASSSEVAGGPHNEQFF TGTGCCAGCAGTTCCGAAGTAGCGGGGGGGCCACACAATGAGCAGTTCTTC
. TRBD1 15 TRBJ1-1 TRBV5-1 CASSLALGGVPEAFF TGCGCCAGCAGCTTGGCGCTAGGGGGCGTTCCTGAAGCTTTCTTT
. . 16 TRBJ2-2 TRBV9 CASSVDPQANTGELFF TGTGCCAGCAGCGTAGACCCACAGGCGAACACCGGGGAGCTGTTTTTT
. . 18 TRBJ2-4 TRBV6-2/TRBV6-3 CASSKPPRGRGSQNIQYF TGTGCCAGCAGCAAGCCCCCCCGTGGCAGGGGCTCTCAAAACATTCAGTACTTC
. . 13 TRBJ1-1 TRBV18 CASSPQADTEAFF TGTGCCAGCTCACCACAGGCGGACACTGAAGCTTTCTTT
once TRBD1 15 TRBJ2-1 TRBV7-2 CASSRTGGLYNEQFF TGTGCCAGCAGTCGGACAGGGGGCCTCTACAATGAGCAGTTCTTC
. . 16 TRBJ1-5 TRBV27 CASSFLSAGVNQPQHF TGTGCCAGCAGTTTCCTCTCCGCGGGGGTAAATCAGCCCCAGCATTTT
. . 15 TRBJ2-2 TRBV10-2 CASSWETPPTGELFF TGCGCCAGCAGTTGGGAGACTCCGCCCACCGGGGAGCTGTTTTTT
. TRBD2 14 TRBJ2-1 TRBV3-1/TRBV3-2 CASRIAGDYNEQFF TGTGCCAGCAGGATAGCGGGGGACTACAATGAGCAGTTCTTC
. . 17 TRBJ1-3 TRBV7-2 CASSFFDPGDTGNTIYF TGTGCCAGCAGCTTTTTCGACCCAGGGGACACTGGAAACACCATATATTTT